One sample yielded the 12 T cell receptor beta chains listed below, sequenced in a study of CD8 T cell repertoires and HIV-1 epitope variants. Repertoires were generated with immunoSEQ multiplex PCR, while TCRdb's copy carries only in-frame clones and drops some. The sample yields approximately 4,900 clones, around 69% seen once. Their specific antigens are unknown. Material for sequencing was cultured CD8+ T cells derived from PBMCs. The receptors derive from a male donor with HIV.

The chain carries TRBV4-3 and TRBJ2-3; D call uncertain. The germline gives CDR1 LGHNA, CDR2 YSLEER. The CDR3 loop spans 15 amino acids. Trimming removed 2 bases at V and 6 bases at J, with 15 bases between. This CDR3 is CASSQRAGIGDTQYF. The CDR3 coding sequence is TGCGCCAGCAGCCAACGCGCAGGTATAGGGGATACGCAGTATTTT.

This clone was detected once. The chain links TRBV4-2 to TRBJ2-5, with D perhaps being TRBD1 or TRBD2 (5 bases each). The J call may be wrong; the DNA end is better matched by TRBJ2-7. CDR3 length: 15 residues. Germline V gives CDR1 LGHNA, CDR2 YNFKEQ. CDR3 amino acids: CASSQDPGSSYEQYF. The CDR3 coding sequence is TGTGCCAGCAGCCAAGATCCAGGGAGTAGCTACGAGCAGTACTTC.

CDR3 sequence (DNA): TGTGCCAGCAGCCAAGCCGGTGGTTCACCCCTCCACTTT. This sequence encodes CASSQAGGSPLHF. This chain links TRBV4-2 with TRBJ1-6; D unclear. The V end was cut by 1 base, the J end by 9 bases, with 7 bases between. This CDR3 comprises 13 residues. CDR1 is LGHNA and CDR2 is YNFKEQ in the germline V gene.

This clone has just a few counts. The CDR3 DNA sequence: TGTGCCATCAACCCGAACAGGGGGCTGGACACCATATATTTT. As protein: CAINPNRGLDTIYF. The rearrangement links TRBV10-3 to TRBJ1-3; 9 bases line up with TRBD1. The CDR3 contains 14 residues. CDR1 is ENHRY and CDR2 is SYGVKD in the germline V gene. V was clipped by 7 bases and J by 8 bases; unmatched bases: 9.

This chain uses TRBV19 with TRBJ2-7, with D possibly matching TRBD1 (5 bases). V gave up 7 bases and J gave up 2 bases, with 12 bases separating them. CDR1 and CDR2 (germline): LNHDA, SQIVND (reference sequence). CDR3 length: 13 amino acids. For the CDR3, the DNA is TGTGCCAGTAAGGCAGGGCCCACCTACGAGCAGTACTTC. Translation: CASKAGPTYEQYF. The variable domain in full, completed from reference TRBV19 and TRBJ2-7, reads DGGITQSPKYLFRKEGQNVTLSCEQNLNHDAMYWYRQDPGQGLRLIYYSQIVNDFQKGDIAEGYSVSREKKESFPLTVTSAQKNPTAFYLCASKAGPTYEQYFGPGTRLTVT.

This clone was detected only a few times. In DNA form, the CDR3 reads TGTGCCAGCAGTGGGACAGGTCCAGAAGGTTCACCCCTCCACTTT. This codes for CASSGTGPEGSPLHF. V usage is TRBV6-5 and J usage is TRBJ1-6; 8 positions match TRBD1. V was pared by 5 bases and J by 9 bases, with 9 bases of the junction left unmatched. The CDR3 extends over 15 amino acids. The germline V gene encodes CDR1 MNHEY and CDR2 SVGAGI.

The gene calls are TRBV28 and TRBJ1-4; D is uncertain. Germline V gene lookup returns CDR1 MDHEN and CDR2 SYDVKM. The ends were cut back, 3 bases at V and 0 bases at J, with 17 bases in the middle. The CDR3 is 18 amino acids. The CDR3 spells CASSLSVSEDATNEKLFF. The CDR3 DNA sequence: TGTGCCAGCAGTTTGTCAGTTTCTGAGGATGCAACTAATGAAAAACTGTTTTTT. The full variable domain, rest sourced from reference TRBV28 and TRBJ1-4, is DVKVTQSSRYLVKRTGEKVFLECVQDMDHENMFWYRQDPGLGLRLIYFSYDVKMKEKGDIPEGYSVSREKKERFSLILESASTNQTSMYLCASSLSVSEDATNEKLFFGSGTQLSVL.

The gene calls are TRBV13 and TRBJ1-4; no firm D call. Germline V lookup: CDR1 PRHDT, CDR2 FYEKMQ (reference sequence). The germline V and J ends were trimmed by 2 bases and 0 bases, with 10 bases remaining between them. CDR3 length equals 16 residues. CDR3 in amino acids: CASSLRTDATNEKLFF. The CDR3 DNA sequence: TGTGCCAGCAGCTTAAGAACAGATGCAACTAATGAAAAACTGTTTTTT.

This chain links TRBV4-2 with TRBJ2-7; D tentatively fits TRBD1 or TRBD2 (5 bases each). The CDR3 is made up of 14 amino acids. CDR1 and CDR2 (germline): LGHNA, YNFKEQ. V gave up 2 bases and J gave up 2 bases, with 10 bases separating them. CDR3 amino acids: CASSQQVGAYEQYF. The CDR3 DNA follows: TGTGCCAGCAGCCAACAGGTGGGGGCCTACGAGCAGTACTTC.

The chain employs TRBV13 and TRBJ1-2, with 10 bases matching TRBD1. J was trimmed by 7 bases and V by 2 bases; bases with no gene match: 10. The CDR3 covers 16 residues. Germline CDR1 PRHDT, CDR2 FYEKMQ (reference sequence). The CDR3 DNA follows: TGTGCCAGCAGCTTACCAGGGACAGGGGAGCTCGGTGGCTACACCTTC. Translation: CASSLPGTGELGGYTF.

J is TRBJ1-1 and V is TRBV9, with D perhaps matching TRBD1 (6 bases). Germline lookup yields CDR1 SGDLS and CDR2 YYNGEE. This CDR3 region has 14 residues. With 3 bases removed from V and 1 base from J, the gap between germline ends came to 10 bases. DNA of the CDR3: TGTGCCAGCAGCGCGGGGGCCCAGAACACTGAAGCTTTCTTT. Amino acid sequence: CASSAGAQNTEAFF.

The rearrangement uses TRBV21-1 and TRBJ2-2. TRBV21-1 is designated a pseudogene. The CDR3 is 13 residues long. The DNA of the CDR3 is TGTGCCAGCAGCAGAGGGGTTATCGGGGAGCTGTTTTTT. This translates into CASSRGVIGELFF.